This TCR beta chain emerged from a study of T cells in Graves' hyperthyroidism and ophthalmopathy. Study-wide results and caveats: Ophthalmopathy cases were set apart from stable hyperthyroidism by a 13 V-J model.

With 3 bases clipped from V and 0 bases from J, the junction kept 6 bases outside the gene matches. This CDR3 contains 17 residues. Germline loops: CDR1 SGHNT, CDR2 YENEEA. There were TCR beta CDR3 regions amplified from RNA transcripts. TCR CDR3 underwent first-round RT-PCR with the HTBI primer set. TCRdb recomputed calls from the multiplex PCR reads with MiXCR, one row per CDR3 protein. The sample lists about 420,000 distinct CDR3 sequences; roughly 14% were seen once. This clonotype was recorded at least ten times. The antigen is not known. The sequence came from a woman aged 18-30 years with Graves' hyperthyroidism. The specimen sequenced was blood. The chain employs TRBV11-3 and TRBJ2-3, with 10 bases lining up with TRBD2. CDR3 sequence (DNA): TGTGCCAGCAGCTTGGCTAGCGGGAGCCCTAGCACAGATACGCAGTATTTT. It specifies CASSLASGSPSTDTQYF. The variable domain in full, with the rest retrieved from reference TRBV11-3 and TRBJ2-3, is EAGVVQSPRYKIIEKKQPVAFWCNPISGHNTLYWYLQNLGQGPELLIRYENEEAVDDSQLPKDRFSAERLKGVDSTLKIQPAELGDSAVYLCASSLASGSPSTDTQYFGPGTRLTVL.